This record concerns one TCR beta chain sequence. The data derive from a study of cytomegalovirus exposure and HLA in healthy donors. Between the trimmed V and J ends, which lost 0 bases and 5 bases, there was a span of 11 bases. The CDR3 loop spans 15 amino acids. CDR1 SGDLS and CDR2 YYNGEE come from the germline V gene. 13 Jbeta primers and 60 Vbeta primers were used for the PCR. TCRdb's copy holds only in-frame clones and misses some; the assay was immunoSEQ multiplex PCR. This sample has 100,000 to 150,000 clones, with around 73% found just once. V and J are TRBV9 and TRBJ2-2; D not resolved. Sequences were obtained from PBMCs. The TCR sequence derives from a female donor in good health and CMV-seronegative. CDR3 DNA sequence: TGTGCCAGCAGCGTAGAACCCGCAGGAACCGGGGAGCTGTTTTTT. Its protein product is CASSVEPAGTGELFF.